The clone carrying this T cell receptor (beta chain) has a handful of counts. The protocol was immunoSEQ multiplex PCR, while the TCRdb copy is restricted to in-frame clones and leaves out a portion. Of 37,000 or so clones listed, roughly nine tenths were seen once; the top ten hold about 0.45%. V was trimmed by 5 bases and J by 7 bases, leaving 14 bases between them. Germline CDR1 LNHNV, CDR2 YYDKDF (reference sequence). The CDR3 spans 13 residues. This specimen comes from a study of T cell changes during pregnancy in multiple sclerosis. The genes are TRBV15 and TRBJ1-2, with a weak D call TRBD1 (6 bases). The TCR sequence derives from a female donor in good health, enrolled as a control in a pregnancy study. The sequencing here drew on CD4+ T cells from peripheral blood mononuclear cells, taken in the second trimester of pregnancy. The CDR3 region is CATSVRTGSGYTF. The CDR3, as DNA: TGTGCCACCAGCGTTAGAACAGGGAGTGGCTACACCTTC.